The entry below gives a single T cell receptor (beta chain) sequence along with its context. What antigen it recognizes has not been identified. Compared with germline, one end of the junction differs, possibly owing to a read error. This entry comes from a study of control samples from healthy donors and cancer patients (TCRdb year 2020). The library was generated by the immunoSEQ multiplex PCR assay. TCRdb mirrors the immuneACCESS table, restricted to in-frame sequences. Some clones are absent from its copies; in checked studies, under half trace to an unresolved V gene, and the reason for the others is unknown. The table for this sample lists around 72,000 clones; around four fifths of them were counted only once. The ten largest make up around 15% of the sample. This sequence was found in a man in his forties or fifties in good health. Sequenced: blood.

The sequenced DNA: TGTGCCAGCAGCTTAGCGGGACAGGGGGCGACTCCCTCAAACTTT. Translated, this is CASSLAGQGATPSNF. The V gene is TRBV7-9 and the J gene is TRBJ1-6; 12 bases in the middle match TRBD1. CDR1 and CDR2, looked up from the germline V gene (reference sequence), are SEHNR and FQNEAQ. The CDR3 holds 15 amino acids from the cysteine to the phenylalanine. The kept DNA is CDR3 alone, 45 bases in frame from the first base.